Shown below are 28 T cell receptor beta chains from a single sample sequenced in a study of OX40 agonist ivuxolimab in advanced cancers. Sequencing was performed with immunoSEQ multiplex PCR; in TCRdb, only in-frame clones are kept and a portion is missing. The sample carries about 58,000 clones, 91% recorded once. This specimen was CD4+ or CD8+ T cells sorted from blood, taken in a trial of the OX40 agonist ivuxolimab. The receptors shown here come from an adult with an advanced solid tumor such as melanoma, head and neck, liver or kidney cancer.

This clone was recorded only once. Written as DNA, the CDR3 is TGTGCCAGCAGCGTAGTCGGCCTCAATGAGCAGTTCTTC. Encoded protein: CASSVVGLNEQFF. This rearrangement joins TRBV9 to TRBJ2-1; D is unclear. Germline V gene data show CDR1 as SGDLS and CDR2 as YYNGEE. This CDR3 region has 13 residues. V gave up 0 bases and J gave up 6 bases, with 7 bases separating them. Variable domain in full (rest from reference TRBV9 and TRBJ2-1): DSGVTQTPKHLITATGQRVTLRCSPRSGDLSVYWYQQSLDQGLQFLIQYYNGEERAKGNILERFSAQQFPDLHSELNLSSLELGDSALYFCASSVVGLNEQFFGPGTRLTVL.

The V call is TRBV5-1, the J call TRBJ2-7; a possible D gene is TRBD2 (5 bases). This CDR3 has 15 residues. CDR1 SGHRS and CDR2 YFSETQ come from the germline V gene. Trimming left V 0 bases short and J 3 bases short, with 13 bases between. For the CDR3, the DNA is TGCGCCAGCAGCTTGGTCTCGGGGTCCCGCTACGAGCAGTACTTC. Translated, it gives CASSLVSGSRYEQYF.

J is TRBJ2-7 and V is TRBV11-1, with D unclear. The CDR3 sequence is 14 residues long. V lost 1 base and J 0 bases, leaving 7 bases between the germline ends. The germline gives CDR1 SGHAT, CDR2 FQDESV (reference sequence). CDR3: CASSLVTVSYEQYF. The CDR3, as DNA: TGTGCCAGCAGCTTAGTTACGGTCTCCTACGAGCAGTACTTC.

This clone was found a few times. The chain uses TRBV18 and TRBJ1-3; 8 nucleotides agree with TRBD1. CDR1 and CDR2 from the germline V gene are KGHSH and LQKENI. After removal of 7 bases from V and 3 bases from J, the junction contained 2 bases not matched to a gene. The CDR3 is made up of 13 amino acids. As DNA, the CDR3 is TGTGCCAGCTGGACAGGGATTGGAAACACCATATATTTT. It yields the protein CASWTGIGNTIYF.

In nucleotides, the CDR3 is TGTGCCAGCAGTGAACAGACCACAGATACGCAGTATTTT. Translating it yields CASSEQTTDTQYF. The genes are TRBV2 and TRBJ2-3; D is uncertain. CDR3 length equals 13 residues. With 2 bases removed from V and 2 bases from J, the gap between germline ends came to 5 bases. The germline CDR1 and CDR2 sequences are SNHLY and FYNNEI.

This clone was seen a single time. The chain is built from TRBV7-3 and TRBJ2-1; 8 nucleotides align to TRBD2. CDR3 length: 16 residues. Germline V gene lookup returns CDR1 SGHTA and CDR2 FQGTGA. The V gene end was trimmed by 5 bases and the J gene end by 7 bases; junction bases not matched to a gene: 13. The CDR3 loop is CASSPGARGGTNEQFF. In nucleotides, the CDR3 is TGTGCCAGCAGCCCGGGGGCCCGCGGGGGGACGAATGAGCAGTTCTTC. The full variable domain, rest sourced from reference TRBV7-3 and TRBJ2-1, is GAGVSQTPSNKVTEKGKYVELRCDPISGHTALYWYRQSLGQGPEFLIYFQGTGAADDSGLPNDRFFAVRPEGSVSTLKIQRTERGDSAVYLCASSPGARGGTNEQFFGPGTRLTVL.

The rearrangement links TRBV28 to TRBJ2-6; TRBD1 matches at 9 bases. Trimming cost V 10 bases and J 2 bases; bases outside gene matches: 12. The CDR3 has 17 residues. Germline-derived CDR1 and CDR2 are MDHEN and SYDVKM. CDR3 coding DNA: TGTGCCACTAGTAACCGGGACAGGGTTCCTGGGGCCAACGTCCTGACTTTC. This codes for CATSNRDRVPGANVLTF.

This clone was detected once. The rearrangement links TRBV6-9 to TRBJ1-2; weak D call: TRBD1 (5 bases). Trimming cost V 4 bases and J 8 bases, with 11 bases left between them. The CDR3 has 12 amino acids. Germline V gives CDR1 MNHGY, CDR2 SVAAGI. The CDR3 DNA reads as TGTGCCAGCAGTTTCCCCCAGGGAGGCTACACCTTC. This encodes CASSFPQGGYTF.

The genes are TRBV10-3 and TRBJ1-1; 8 bases are a match to TRBD1. V gave up 6 bases and J gave up 4 bases; unmatched junction bases: 4. Germline V gene sequence: CDR1 ENHRY, CDR2 SYGVKD. This CDR3 has 13 amino acids. CDR3 coding DNA: TGTGCCATCAGAGGACAGGGATCCACTGAAGCTTTCTTT. This gives the protein CAIRGQGSTEAFF.

The chain couples TRBV29-1 to TRBJ2-5; D is unresolved. In germline, CDR1 is SQVTM, CDR2 ANQGSEA. V lost 3 bases, J lost 4 bases, and 12 bases lay in between. The CDR3 has 13 amino acids. The DNA for the CDR3 is TGCAGCGTTGATGGCAGGAATACAGAGACCCAGTACTTC. This translates into CSVDGRNTETQYF. Supplemented by reference TRBV29-1 and TRBJ2-5, the full variable domain reads SAVISQKPSRDICQRGTSLTIQCQVDSQVTMMFWYRQQPGQSLTLIATANQGSEATYESGFVIDKFPISRPNLTFSTLTVSNMSPEDSSIYLCSVDGRNTETQYFGPGTRLLVL.

The chain uses TRBV11-2 and TRBJ2-3; 7 nucleotides align to TRBD2. The CDR3 sequence is 15 residues long. Germline V gives CDR1 SGHAT, CDR2 FQNNGV. Germline trimming cut 2 bases from V and 3 bases from J; bases unmatched to any gene: 5. The CDR3 nucleotides are TGTGCCAGCAGCTTAACGGGACTACCGACAGATACGCAGTATTTT. Its translation: CASSLTGLPTDTQYF. The whole variable domain, filled in from reference TRBV11-2 and TRBJ2-3, reads EAGVAQSPRYKIIEKRQSVAFWCNPISGHATLYWYQQILGQGPKLLIQFQNNGVVDDSQLPKDRFSAERLKGVDSTLKIQPAKLEDSAVYLCASSLTGLPTDTQYFGPGTRLTVL.

V usage is TRBV6-1 and J usage is TRBJ1-5; D may be TRBD1 (5 bases). The germline V and J ends were trimmed by 4 bases and 5 bases, with 12 bases remaining between them. This CDR3 has 14 residues. Germline CDR1 MNHNS, CDR2 SASEGT. The CDR3 coding sequence is TGTGCCAGCAGTGGTTGGGACTCCTATCAGCCCCAGCATTTT. It is translated as CASSGWDSYQPQHF.

The genes are TRBV2 and TRBJ1-4; perhaps TRBD1 as D (5 bases). Trimming pared 3 bases from V and 10 bases from J, leaving 12 bases between. The length of the CDR3 is 13 residues. CDR1 is SNHLY and CDR2 is FYNNEI in the germline V gene. DNA of the CDR3: TGTGCCAGCAGTGACCAAGACAGCGGAAAACTGTTTTTT. Translating gives CASSDQDSGKLFF.

The chain combines TRBV18 with TRBJ2-7; weak D call: TRBD2 (5 bases). The germline V gene encodes CDR1 KGHSH and CDR2 LQKENI. V lost 3 bases, J lost 1 base, and 13 bases lay in between. The CDR3 sequence is 15 residues long. The CDR3 coding sequence is TGTGCCAGCTCACCTAACGGAGGATCATCCTACGAGCAGTACTTC. As protein: CASSPNGGSSYEQYF.

The rearrangement uses TRBV11-3 and TRBJ2-1, with 9 bases fitting TRBD2. There are 18 residues in the CDR3. The germline CDR1 and CDR2 sequences are SGHNT and YENEEA. After removal of 3 bases from V and 0 bases from J, the junction contained 9 bases not matched to a gene. The CDR3 bases are TGTGCCAGCAGCTTCGGGTCGACTAGCGGACGCTCCTACAATGAGCAGTTCTTC. This gives the protein CASSFGSTSGRSYNEQFF.

With respect to this clone: Sequence at one end of the junction differs from germline and may be a read error. V is TRBV7-9 and J is TRBJ2-7, with D perhaps matching TRBD2 (5 bases). The germline CDR1 and CDR2 sequences are SEHNR and FQNEAQ (reference sequence). The CDR3 consists of 11 residues. In nucleotides, the CDR3 is TGTGCCAGCAGCCGAGGACGGGATTGGGACTTC. This gives the protein CASSRGRDWDF.

The V gene is TRBV19, the J gene TRBJ2-3, with D tentatively TRBD1 (6 bases). Germline CDR1 LNHDA, CDR2 SQIVND (reference sequence). CDR3 length: 14 amino acids. The V gene lost 3 bases and the J gene lost 3 bases, with 10 bases spanning the gap. The CDR3 is CASSITQGTDTQYF. CDR3 nucleotides: TGTGCCAGTAGTATCACGCAGGGGACAGATACGCAGTATTTT.

The V call is TRBV19, the J call TRBJ2-4; TRBD1 might be the D (6 bases). CDR1 and CDR2 from the germline V gene are LNHDA and SQIVND (reference sequence). V shed 7 bases and J shed 1 base, with 17 bases lying between them. The CDR3 is 16 residues long. The CDR3 region has the DNA TGTGCCAGTAACTCCCTCAGGGGCCGTGCCAAAAACATTCAGTACTTC. Amino acid sequence: CASNSLRGRAKNIQYF.

The chain carries TRBV27 and TRBJ1-2; 8 bases match TRBD1. This CDR3 comprises 13 residues. CDR1 and CDR2 from the germline V gene are MNHEY and SMNVEV (reference sequence). V dropped 2 bases and J dropped 7; count of bases not matched to a gene: 3. As DNA, the CDR3 is TGTGCCAGCAGTTTAGGGCAGGGGGCTGGCTACACCTTC. It is translated as CASSLGQGAGYTF.

The gene calls are TRBV18 and TRBJ1-5; 7 bases are shared with TRBD1. Trimming cost V 4 bases and J 11 bases; bases outside gene matches: 17. Looked up from germline, CDR1 is KGHSH and CDR2 is LQKENI. CDR3 length: 16 amino acids. This CDR3 reads CASSLTGQAVGEAQHF. DNA for the CDR3: TGTGCCAGCTCACTTACCGGACAGGCGGTGGGTGAAGCCCAGCATTTT.

The sample holds one count of this clone. This rearrangement joins TRBV21-1 to TRBJ1-2; the D call of TRBD1 is as the table states it, not checked on the DNA. TRBV21-1 is a pseudogene locus. The CDR3 is 16 amino acids. The CDR3 here is CASSKADRDRRYGYTF. The CDR3 DNA reads TGTGCCAGCAGCAAAGCTGACCGGGACAGGCGTTATGGCTACACCTTC.

V usage is TRBV7-2 and J usage is TRBJ2-7, with TRBD1 matching over 9 bases. V trimming: 1 base; J trimming: 6 bases; junction bases outside the gene matches: 4. This CDR3 region has 14 residues. Looked up from germline, CDR1 is SGHTA and CDR2 is FQGNSA. The CDR3 region is CASSLDGQGPEQYF. As DNA, the CDR3 is TGTGCCAGCAGCTTAGACGGACAGGGGCCCGAGCAGTACTTC.

The rearrangement joins TRBV5-4 to TRBJ1-2; 9 nucleotides align to TRBD1. V shed 4 bases, J shed 1 base, and the junction held 5 bases outside the gene matches. CDR3 size: 15 residues. The germline CDR1 and CDR2 sequences are SGHNT and YYREEE (reference sequence). Here the CDR3 reads CASSVGQGVNYGYTF. The CDR3 DNA follows: TGTGCCAGCAGCGTGGGACAGGGTGTTAACTATGGCTACACCTTC. The full variable domain, with the rest looked up from reference TRBV5-4 and TRBJ1-2, is ETGVTQSPTHLIKTRGQQVTLRCSSQSGHNTVSWYQQALGQGPQFIFQYYREEENGRGNFPPRFSGLQFPNYSSELNVNALELDDSALYLCASSVGQGVNYGYTFGSGTRLTVV.

The CDR3: CAWRLTASSSYNSPLHF. The CDR3 DNA follows: TGTGCCTGGAGATTGACAGCCTCAAGCTCCTATAATTCACCCCTCCACTTT. The chain has TRBV30 and TRBJ1-6; a possible D gene is TRBD1 (5 bases). Per the germline V gene, CDR1 is GTSNPN and CDR2 is SVGIG (reference sequence). CDR3 length equals 17 residues. V was trimmed by 3 bases and J by 0 bases, leaving 15 bases between them.

The chain employs TRBV27 and TRBJ1-5; weak D call: TRBD1 (5 bases). The V end was cut by 2 bases, the J end by 7 bases, with 12 bases between. The CDR3 spans 14 residues. The V gene's germline CDR1 is MNHEY and CDR2 SMNVEV (reference sequence). CDR3 in amino acids: CASSLSRGGQPQHF. CDR3 bases: TGTGCCAGCAGTTTAAGTCGGGGGGGGCAGCCCCAGCATTTT.

This chain connects TRBV5-1 to TRBJ1-1; TRBD1 matches at 9 bases. Germline loops: CDR1 SGHRS, CDR2 YFSETQ. J was trimmed by 4 bases and V by 4 bases; bases with no gene match: 8. The CDR3 has 15 amino acids. In DNA, the CDR3 is TGCGCCAGCAGCGAAAGACAGGGGGTAAGCACTGAAGCTTTCTTT. Translation gives CASSERQGVSTEAFF.

The V and J genes are TRBV6-1 and TRBJ1-1; D may be TRBD1 (5 bases). Trimming cost V 6 bases and J 1 base, with 6 bases left between them. This CDR3 contains 12 residues. Germline assignment: CDR1 MNHNS and CDR2 SASEGT. Here the CDR3 DNA reads TGTGCCAGCAGGGGGCAGAACACTGAAGCTTTCTTT. This translates into CASRGQNTEAFF.

This clone was counted only a few times. This rearrangement joins TRBV6-1 to TRBJ2-1; D unresolved. This CDR3 contains 13 residues. The ends were cut back, 7 bases at V and 2 bases at J, with 9 bases in the middle. The germline gives CDR1 MNHNS, CDR2 SASEGT. DNA for the CDR3: TGTGCCAGCAATTCAAAACCCTACAATGAGCAGTTCTTC. As protein: CASNSKPYNEQFF.